This record looks at one TCR beta chain sequence and its context. Its matching antigen is unknown. A much larger clone sits a single nucleotide away, making a read error possible. Because it lacks the conserved phenylalanine or tryptophan at the end, this CDR3 is likely a read error. Germline-derived CDR1 and CDR2 are LGHNA and YSLEER. V shed 2 bases and J 6 bases; nucleotides not matched to a gene: 5. The CDR3 is made up of 14 amino acids. This record comes from a study of T cells in Graves' hyperthyroidism and ophthalmopathy. Notes on the study in general: The blood repertoire included most of the expanded thyroid clonotypes above 0.001. Model predictions of ophthalmopathy came a median roughly 6.4 months before onset.

The source material, RNA transcripts, was used to amplify TCR beta CDR3 regions. When the TCR CDR3 underwent first-round RT-PCR, the HTBI primer set was used. TCRdb re-analysed the multiplex PCR reads in MiXCR, keeping a single row per CDR3 protein. The sample has about 350,000 distinct CDR3 sequences; roughly 18% are singletons. The specimen was blood. The receptor's source is a woman aged 40 to 50 with Graves' ophthalmopathy. This chain uses TRBV4-3 with TRBJ2-7; 9 bases match TRBD1. CDR3 in amino acids: CASSQLTGGSEQYL. The CDR3 DNA follows: TGCGCCAGCAGCCAACTTACAGGGGGCTCCGAGCAGTACCTC.